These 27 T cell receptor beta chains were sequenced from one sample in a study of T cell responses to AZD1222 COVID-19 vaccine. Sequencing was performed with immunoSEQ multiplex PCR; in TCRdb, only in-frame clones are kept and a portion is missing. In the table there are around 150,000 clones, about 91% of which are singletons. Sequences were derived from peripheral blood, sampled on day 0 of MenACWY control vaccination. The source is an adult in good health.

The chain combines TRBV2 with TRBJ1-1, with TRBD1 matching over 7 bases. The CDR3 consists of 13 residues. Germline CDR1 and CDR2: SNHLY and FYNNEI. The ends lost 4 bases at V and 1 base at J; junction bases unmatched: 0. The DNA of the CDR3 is TGTGCCAGCAGTGGACAGGGGAACACTGAAGCTTTCTTT. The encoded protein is CASSGQGNTEAFF.

This chain's CDR3 is CASSLGLAGDKGEQFF. CDR3 in DNA: TGCGCCAGCAGCCTTGGACTAGCGGGGGATAAGGGTGAGCAGTTCTTC. V is TRBV5-1 and J is TRBJ2-1, with TRBD2 matching over 13 bases. The J segment lost 9 bases and the V segment lost 4 bases, leaving 10 bases of the junction unmatched. Germline CDR1 SGHRS, CDR2 YFSETQ. This CDR3 has 16 residues.

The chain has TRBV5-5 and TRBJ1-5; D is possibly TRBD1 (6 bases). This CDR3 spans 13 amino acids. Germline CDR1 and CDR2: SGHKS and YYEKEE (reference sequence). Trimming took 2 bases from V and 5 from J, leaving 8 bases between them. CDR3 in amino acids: CASSLQGDQPQHF. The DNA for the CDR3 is TGTGCCAGCAGCTTACAGGGTGATCAGCCCCAGCATTTT. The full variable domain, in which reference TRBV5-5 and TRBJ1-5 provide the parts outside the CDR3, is DAGVTQSPTHLIKTRGQQVTLRCSPISGHKSVSWYQQVLGQGPQFIFQYYEKEERGRGNFPDRFSARQFPNYSSELNVNALLLGDSALYLCASSLQGDQPQHFGDGTRLSIL.

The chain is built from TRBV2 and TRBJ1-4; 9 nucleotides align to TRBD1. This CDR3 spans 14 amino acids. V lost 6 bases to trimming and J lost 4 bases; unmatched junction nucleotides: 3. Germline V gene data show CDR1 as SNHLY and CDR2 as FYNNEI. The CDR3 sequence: CASRATGGNEKLFF. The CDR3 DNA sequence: TGTGCCAGCAGGGCGACAGGGGGTAATGAAAAACTGTTTTTT. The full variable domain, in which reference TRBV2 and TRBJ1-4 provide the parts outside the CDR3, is EPEVTQTPSHQVTQMGQEVILRCVPISNHLYFYWYRQILGQKVEFLVSFYNNEISEKSEIFDDQFSVERPDGSNFTLKIRSTKLEDSAMYFCASRATGGNEKLFFGSGTQLSVL.

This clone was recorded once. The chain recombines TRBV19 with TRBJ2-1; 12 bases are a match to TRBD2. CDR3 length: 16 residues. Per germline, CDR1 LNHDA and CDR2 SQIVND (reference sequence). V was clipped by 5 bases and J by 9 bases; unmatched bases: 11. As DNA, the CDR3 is TGTGCCAGTAGTTCTTGGACTAGCGGGAACTTACCTGAGCAGTTCTTC. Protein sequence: CASSSWTSGNLPEQFF.

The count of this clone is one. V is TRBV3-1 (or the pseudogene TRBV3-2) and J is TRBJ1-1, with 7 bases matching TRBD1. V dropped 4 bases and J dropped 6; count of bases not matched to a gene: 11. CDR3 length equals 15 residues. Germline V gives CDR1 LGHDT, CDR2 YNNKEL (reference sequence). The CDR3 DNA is TGTGCCAGCAGCCCCTCCGTCGGACAGGTTTCTGAAGCTTTCTTT. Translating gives CASSPSVGQVSEAFF.

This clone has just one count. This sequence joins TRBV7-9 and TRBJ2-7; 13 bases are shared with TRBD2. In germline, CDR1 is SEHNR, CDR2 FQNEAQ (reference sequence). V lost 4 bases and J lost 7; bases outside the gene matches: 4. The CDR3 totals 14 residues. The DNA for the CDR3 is TGTGCCAGCAGCTATGGACTAGCGGGAGCTGAGCAGTACTTC. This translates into CASSYGLAGAEQYF.

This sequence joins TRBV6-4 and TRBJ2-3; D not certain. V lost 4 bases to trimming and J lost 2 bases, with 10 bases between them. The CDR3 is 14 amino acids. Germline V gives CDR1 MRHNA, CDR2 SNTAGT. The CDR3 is CASSAERDTDTQYF. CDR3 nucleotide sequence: TGTGCCAGCAGTGCTGAGCGAGACACAGATACGCAGTATTTT.

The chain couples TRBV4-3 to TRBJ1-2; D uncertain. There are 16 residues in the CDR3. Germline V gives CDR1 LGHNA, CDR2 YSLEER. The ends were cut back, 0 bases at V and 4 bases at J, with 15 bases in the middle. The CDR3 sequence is CASSQEEGAGGYGYTF. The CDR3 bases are TGCGCCAGCAGCCAAGAGGAGGGCGCGGGAGGCTATGGCTACACCTTC.

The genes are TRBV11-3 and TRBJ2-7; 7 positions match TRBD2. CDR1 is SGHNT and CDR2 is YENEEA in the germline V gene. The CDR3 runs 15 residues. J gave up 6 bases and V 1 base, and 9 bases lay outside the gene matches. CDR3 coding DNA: TGTGCCAGCAGCTTAGCACTAGCGCTGAATGCCGAGCAGTACTTC. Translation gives CASSLALALNAEQYF.

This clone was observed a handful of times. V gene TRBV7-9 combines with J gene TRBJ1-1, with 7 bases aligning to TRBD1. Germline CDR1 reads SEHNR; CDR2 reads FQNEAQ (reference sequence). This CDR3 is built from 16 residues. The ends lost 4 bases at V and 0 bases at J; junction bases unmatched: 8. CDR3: CASSSTRTGMNTEAFF. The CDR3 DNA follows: TGTGCCAGCAGCTCGACCAGGACAGGAATGAACACTGAAGCTTTCTTT.

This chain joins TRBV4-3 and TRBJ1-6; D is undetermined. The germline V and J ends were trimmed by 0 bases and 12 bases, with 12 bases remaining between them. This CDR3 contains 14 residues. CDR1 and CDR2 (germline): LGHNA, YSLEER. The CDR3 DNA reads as TGCGCCAGCAGCCAAGAGTCAGGTCGTGGACCCCTCCACTTT. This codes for CASSQESGRGPLHF.

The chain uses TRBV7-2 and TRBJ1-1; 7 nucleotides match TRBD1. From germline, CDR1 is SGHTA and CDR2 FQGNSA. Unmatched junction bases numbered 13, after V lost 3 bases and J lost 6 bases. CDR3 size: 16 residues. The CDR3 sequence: CASSFLQGNGGAEAFF. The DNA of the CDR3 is TGTGCCAGCAGCTTTTTACAGGGGAACGGAGGCGCTGAAGCTTTCTTT. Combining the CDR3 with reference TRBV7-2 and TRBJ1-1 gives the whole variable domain GAGVSQSPSNKVTEKGKDVELRCDPISGHTALYWYRQSLGQGLEFLIYFQGNSAPDKSGLPSDRFSAERTGGSVSTLTIQRTQQEDSAVYLCASSFLQGNGGAEAFFGQGTRLTVV.

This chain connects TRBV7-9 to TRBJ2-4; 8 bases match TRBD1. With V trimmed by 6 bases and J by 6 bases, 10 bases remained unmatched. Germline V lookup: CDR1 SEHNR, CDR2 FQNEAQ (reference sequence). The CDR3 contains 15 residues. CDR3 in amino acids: CASRTDRVSGNIQYF. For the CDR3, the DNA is TGTGCCAGCAGGACGGACAGGGTTTCTGGAAACATTCAGTACTTC. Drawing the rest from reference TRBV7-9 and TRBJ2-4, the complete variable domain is DTGVSQNPRHKITKRGQNVTFRCDPISEHNRLYWYRQTLGQGPEFLTYFQNEAQLEKSRLLSDRFSAERPKGSFSTLEIQRTEQGDSAMYLCASRTDRVSGNIQYFGAGTRLSVL.

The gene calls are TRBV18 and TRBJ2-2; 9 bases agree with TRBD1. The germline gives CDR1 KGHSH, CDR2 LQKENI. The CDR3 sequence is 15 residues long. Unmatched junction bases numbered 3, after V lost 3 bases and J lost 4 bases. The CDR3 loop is CASSPWTGVTGELFF. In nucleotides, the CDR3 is TGTGCCAGCTCACCGTGGACAGGGGTCACCGGGGAGCTGTTTTTT.

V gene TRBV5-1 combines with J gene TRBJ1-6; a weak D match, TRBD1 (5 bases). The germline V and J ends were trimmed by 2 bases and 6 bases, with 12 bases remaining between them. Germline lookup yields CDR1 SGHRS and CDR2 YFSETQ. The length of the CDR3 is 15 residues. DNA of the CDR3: TGCGCCAGCAGCTTCGGGGGGTACGGTAATTCACCCCTCCACTTT. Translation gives CASSFGGYGNSPLHF.

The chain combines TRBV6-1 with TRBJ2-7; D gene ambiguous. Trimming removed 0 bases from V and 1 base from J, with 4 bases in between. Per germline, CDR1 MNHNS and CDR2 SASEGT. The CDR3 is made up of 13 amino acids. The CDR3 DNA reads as TGTGCCAGCAGTGAAGCGGGGTCCTACGAGCAGTACTTC. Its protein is CASSEAGSYEQYF.

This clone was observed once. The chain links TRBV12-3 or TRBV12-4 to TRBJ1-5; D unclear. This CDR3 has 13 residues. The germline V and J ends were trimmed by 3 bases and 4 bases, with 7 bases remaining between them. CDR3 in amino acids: CASSFMANQPQHF. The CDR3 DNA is TGTGCCAGCAGTTTTATGGCGAATCAGCCCCAGCATTTT.

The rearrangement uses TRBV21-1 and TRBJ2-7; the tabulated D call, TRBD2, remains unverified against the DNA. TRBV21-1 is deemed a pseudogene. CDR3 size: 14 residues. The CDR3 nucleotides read TGTGCCAGCCCTCGAGCTAGCGGGGTAAGAGAGCAGTACTTC. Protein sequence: CASPRASGVREQYF.

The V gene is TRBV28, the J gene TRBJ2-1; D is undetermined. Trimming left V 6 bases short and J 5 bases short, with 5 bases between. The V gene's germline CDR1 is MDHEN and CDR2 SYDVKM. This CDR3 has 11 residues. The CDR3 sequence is CASSLNNEQFF. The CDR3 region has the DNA TGTGCCAGCAGCCTTAACAATGAGCAGTTCTTC. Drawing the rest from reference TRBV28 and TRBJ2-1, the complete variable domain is DVKVTQSSRYLVKRTGEKVFLECVQDMDHENMFWYRQDPGLGLRLIYFSYDVKMKEKGDIPEGYSVSREKKERFSLILESASTNQTSMYLCASSLNNEQFFGPGTRLTVL.

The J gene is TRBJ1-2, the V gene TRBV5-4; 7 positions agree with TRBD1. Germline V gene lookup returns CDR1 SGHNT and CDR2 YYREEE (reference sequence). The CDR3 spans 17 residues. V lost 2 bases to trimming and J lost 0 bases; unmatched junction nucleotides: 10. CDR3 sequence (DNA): TGTGCCAGCAGCTTCCGATACCCGGGACAGACTAACTATGGCTACACCTTC. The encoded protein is CASSFRYPGQTNYGYTF.

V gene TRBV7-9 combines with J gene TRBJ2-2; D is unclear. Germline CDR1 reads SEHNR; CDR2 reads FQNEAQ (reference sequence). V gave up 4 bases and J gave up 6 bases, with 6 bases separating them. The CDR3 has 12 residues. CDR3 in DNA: TGTGCCAGCAGCTCCCTGCCCGGGGAGCTGTTTTTT. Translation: CASSSLPGELFF.

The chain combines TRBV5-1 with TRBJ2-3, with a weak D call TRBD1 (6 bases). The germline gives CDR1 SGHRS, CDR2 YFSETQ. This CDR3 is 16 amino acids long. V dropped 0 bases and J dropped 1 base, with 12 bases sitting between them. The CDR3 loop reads CASSLEGDTGTDTQYF. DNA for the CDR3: TGCGCCAGCAGCTTGGAAGGGGACACAGGCACAGATACGCAGTATTTT.

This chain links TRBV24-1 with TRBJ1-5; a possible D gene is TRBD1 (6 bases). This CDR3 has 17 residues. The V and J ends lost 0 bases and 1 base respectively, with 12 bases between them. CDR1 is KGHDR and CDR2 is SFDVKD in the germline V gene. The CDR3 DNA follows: TGTGCCACCAGTGATTTGTACAGGGAATCGAGCAATCAGCCCCAGCATTTT. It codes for CATSDLYRESSNQPQHF.

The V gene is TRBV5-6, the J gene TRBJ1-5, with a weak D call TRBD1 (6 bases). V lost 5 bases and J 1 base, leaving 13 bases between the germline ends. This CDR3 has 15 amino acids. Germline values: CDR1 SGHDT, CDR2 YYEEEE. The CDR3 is CASSSGTTSNQPQHF. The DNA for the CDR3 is TGTGCCAGCAGTTCCGGGACAACCAGCAATCAGCCCCAGCATTTT.

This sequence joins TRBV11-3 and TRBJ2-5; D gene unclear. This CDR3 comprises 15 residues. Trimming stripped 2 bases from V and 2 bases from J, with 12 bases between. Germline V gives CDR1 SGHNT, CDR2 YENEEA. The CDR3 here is CASSLRLGRQETQYF. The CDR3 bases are TGTGCCAGCAGCTTACGGTTGGGCAGACAAGAGACCCAGTACTTC.

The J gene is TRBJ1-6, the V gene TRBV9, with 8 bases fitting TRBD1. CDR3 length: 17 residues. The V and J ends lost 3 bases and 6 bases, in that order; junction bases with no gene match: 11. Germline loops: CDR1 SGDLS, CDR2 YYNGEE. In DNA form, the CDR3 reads TGTGCCAGCAGCGGCCACACGGGGACAGGCTTTAATTCACCCCTCCACTTT. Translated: CASSGHTGTGFNSPLHF.